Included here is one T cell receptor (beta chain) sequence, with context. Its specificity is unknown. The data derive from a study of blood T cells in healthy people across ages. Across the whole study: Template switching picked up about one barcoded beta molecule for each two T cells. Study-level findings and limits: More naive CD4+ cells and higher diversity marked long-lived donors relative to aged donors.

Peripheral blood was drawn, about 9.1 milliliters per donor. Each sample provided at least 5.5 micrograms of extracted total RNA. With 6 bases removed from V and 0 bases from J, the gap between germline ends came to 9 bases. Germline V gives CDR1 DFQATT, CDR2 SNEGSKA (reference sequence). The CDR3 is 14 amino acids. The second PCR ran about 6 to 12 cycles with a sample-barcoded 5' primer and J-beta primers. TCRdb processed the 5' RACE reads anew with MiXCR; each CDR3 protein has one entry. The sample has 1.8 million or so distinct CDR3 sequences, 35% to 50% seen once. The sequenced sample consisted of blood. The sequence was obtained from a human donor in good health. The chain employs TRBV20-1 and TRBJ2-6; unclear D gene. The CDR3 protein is CSAYPDSGANVLTF. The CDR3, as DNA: TGCAGTGCATACCCCGACTCTGGGGCCAACGTCCTGACTTTC.